The 7 T cell receptor beta chains presented below share a single source sample, sequenced in a study of blood T cell repertoires in COVID-19. TCRdb keeps only in-frame clones here, not all; method: immunoSEQ multiplex PCR. The data contain 250,000 or so clones, approximately 90% of them singletons. The source material was peripheral blood. All receptors come from a woman between 35 and 50 years old who had recovered from COVID-19.

V usage is TRBV7-9 and J usage is TRBJ2-3; 9 bases are a match to TRBD1. The germline CDR1 and CDR2 sequences are SEHNR and FQNEAQ (reference sequence). After removal of 10 bases from V and 5 bases from J, the junction contained 13 bases not matched to a gene. The CDR3 spans 15 residues. The chain's CDR3 is CATVPRDRVGDTQYF. In nucleotides, the CDR3 is TGTGCCACCGTACCCAGGGACAGGGTGGGAGATACGCAGTATTTT.

This clone was counted a single time. The chain carries TRBV7-8 and TRBJ2-7, with 7 nucleotides matching TRBD2. This CDR3 is built from 13 residues. Germline lookup yields CDR1 SGHVS and CDR2 FQNEAQ. J gave up 5 bases and V 1 base, and 2 bases lay outside the gene matches. For the CDR3, the DNA is TGTGCCAGCAGCTTAGTACTAGCGAACGAGCAGTACTTC. Translated, it gives CASSLVLANEQYF.

The chain recombines TRBV29-1 with TRBJ2-3; TRBD1 might be the D (6 bases). Germline-derived CDR1 and CDR2 are SQVTM and ANQGSEA. The CDR3 sequence is 12 residues long. With 7 bases removed from V and 8 bases from J, the gap between germline ends came to 16 bases. CDR3 DNA sequence: TGCAGCGGGGGCCCAGGGGCGGGTACGCAGTATTTT. Amino acid sequence: CSGGPGAGTQYF.

In this sample, this clone turned up many times. The junction shows a germline mismatch at one end, possibly a read error. This rearrangement joins TRBV6-1 to TRBJ2-1, with 7 bases identical to TRBD1. Germline V gene data show CDR1 as MNHNS and CDR2 as SASEGT. The CDR3 extends over 12 amino acids. As DNA, the CDR3 is TGTGCCAGCAGTGAAGCGTTAGACAGGGCGGTCTTC. Its protein is CASSEALDRAVF.

The chain recombines TRBV27 with TRBJ1-2, with 8 positions matching TRBD1. Per germline, CDR1 MNHEY and CDR2 SMNVEV (reference sequence). With V trimmed by 4 bases and J by 1 base, 11 bases remained unmatched. CDR3 length: 17 residues. This CDR3 is CASSYRQGTAFNYGYTF. For the CDR3, the DNA is TGTGCCAGCAGTTACAGACAGGGGACCGCGTTTAACTATGGCTACACCTTC.

This chain uses TRBV6-1 with TRBJ1-5; no clear D gene. Per the germline V gene, CDR1 is MNHNS and CDR2 is SASEGT. CDR3 length equals 16 residues. Trimming removed 2 bases at V and 0 bases at J, with 11 bases between. CDR3 sequence (DNA): TGTGCCAGCAGTGAACTCAGACACCTTAGCAATCAGCCCCAGCATTTT. Amino acid sequence: CASSELRHLSNQPQHF.

This chain links TRBV4-2 with TRBJ2-7; D is perhaps TRBD2 (5 bases). CDR3 length: 14 residues. The germline CDR1 and CDR2 sequences are LGHNA and YNFKEQ. V lost 0 bases and J 5 bases, leaving 11 bases between the germline ends. CDR3 sequence reads: CASSQEASRHEQYF. The CDR3 DNA reads as TGTGCCAGCAGCCAAGAGGCTAGCCGGCACGAGCAGTACTTC.